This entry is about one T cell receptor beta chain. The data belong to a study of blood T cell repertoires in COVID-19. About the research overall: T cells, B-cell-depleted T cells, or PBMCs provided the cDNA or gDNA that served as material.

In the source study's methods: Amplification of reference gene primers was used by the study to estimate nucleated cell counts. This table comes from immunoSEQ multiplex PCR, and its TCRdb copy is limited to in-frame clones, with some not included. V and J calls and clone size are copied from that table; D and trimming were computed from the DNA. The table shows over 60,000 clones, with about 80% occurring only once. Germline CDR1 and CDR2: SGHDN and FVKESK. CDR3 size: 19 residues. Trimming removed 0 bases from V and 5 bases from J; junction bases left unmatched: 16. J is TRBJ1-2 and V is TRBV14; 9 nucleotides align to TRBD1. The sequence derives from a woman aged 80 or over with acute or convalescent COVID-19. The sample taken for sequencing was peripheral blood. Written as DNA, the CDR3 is TGTGCCAGCAGCCAAGATGCGGCTTGGAGACAGGGGGAATCATATGGCTACACCTTC. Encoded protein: CASSQDAAWRQGESYGYTF.